This T cell receptor (beta chain) was documented in a study of T cells in Graves' hyperthyroidism and ophthalmopathy. At the level of the study: Any treatment followed the collection of peripheral blood at initial diagnosis.

TCR beta CDR3 sequences were amplified from RNA transcripts. First-round RT-PCR of the TCR CDR3 relied on the HTBI primer set. TCRdb ran MiXCR on the multiplex PCR reads and lists one entry per CDR3 protein. The profile shows more than 550,000 distinct CDR3 sequences, 15% to 20% of them singletons. This clonotype was picked up many times. Diagnostic assessment was based on clinical symptoms, serum thyroxine and TRAb, thyroid ultrasound and orbital computed tomography. Cells are PBMCs isolated from roughly 9.2 ml of fresh blood. The sample was blood. The TCR comes from a middle-aged man with Graves' hyperthyroidism.

CDR3 in DNA: TGCAGTGCTAGAGATGGGCAGACTAACTATGGCTACACCTTC. Encoded protein: CSARDGQTNYGYTF. The chain combines TRBV20-1 with TRBJ1-2; D gene ambiguous. Germline-derived CDR1 and CDR2 are DFQATT and SNEGSKA (reference sequence). The V gene lost 0 bases and the J gene lost 0 bases, with 8 bases spanning the gap. There are 14 residues in the CDR3.